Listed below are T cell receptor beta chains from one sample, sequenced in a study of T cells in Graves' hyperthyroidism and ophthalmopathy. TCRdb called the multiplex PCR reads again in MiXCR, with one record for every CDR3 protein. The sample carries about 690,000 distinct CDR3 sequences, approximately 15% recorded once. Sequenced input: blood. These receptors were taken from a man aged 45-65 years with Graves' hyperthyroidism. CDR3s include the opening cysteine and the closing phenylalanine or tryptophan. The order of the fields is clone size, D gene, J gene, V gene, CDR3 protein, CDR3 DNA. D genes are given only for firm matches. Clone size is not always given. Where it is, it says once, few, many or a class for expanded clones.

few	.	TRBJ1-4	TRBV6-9	CASSYSRGATNEKLFF	TGTGCCAGCAGTTATTCTCGGGGTGCAACTAATGAAAAACTGTTTTTT
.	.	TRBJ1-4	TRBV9	CASSPLGGRTERFGEKLFF	TGTGCCAGCAGCCCCCTAGGGGGGCGTACAGAGCGGTTCGGCGAAAAACTGTTTTTT
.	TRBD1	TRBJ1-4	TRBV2	CASTGQGLTNEKLFF	TGTGCCAGCACTGGACAGGGACTAACTAATGAAAAACTGTTTTTT
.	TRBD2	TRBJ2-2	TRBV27	CANSSLAGTIGELFF	TGTGCCAACAGTTCACTAGCGGGAACTATCGGGGAGCTGTTTTTT
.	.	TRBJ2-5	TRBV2	CASSGSGVETQYF	TGTGCCAGCAGTGGATCGGGAGTGGAGACCCAGTACTTC
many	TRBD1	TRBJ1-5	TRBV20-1	CSARDEGGTGLPQPQHF	TGCAGTGCTAGAGATGAGGGTGGGACAGGGCTCCCTCAGCCCCAGCATTTT
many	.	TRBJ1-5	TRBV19	CASSPGNGGPQHF	TGTGCCAGTAGTCCCGGGAACGGTGGGCCCCAGCATTTT
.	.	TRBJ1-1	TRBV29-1	CSVEKEGGGTEAFF	TGCAGCGTTGAAAAGGAAGGCGGAGGCACTGAAGCTTTCTTT
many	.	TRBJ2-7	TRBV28	CASSFPDRTYEQYF	TGTGCCAGCAGCTTTCCTGACAGGACCTACGAGCAGTACTTC
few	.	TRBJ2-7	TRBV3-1	CASSQDFRATYEQYF	TGTGCCAGCAGCCAAGATTTTCGGGCCACCTACGAGCAGTACTTC
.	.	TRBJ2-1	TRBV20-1	CSAARGTPGKTQFF	TGCAGTGCTGCCCGCGGGACCCCGGGTAAGACGCAGTTCTTC
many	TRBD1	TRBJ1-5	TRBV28	CASSLGTGEQPQHF	TGTGCCAGCAGTTTGGGGACAGGGGAACAGCCCCAGCATTTT
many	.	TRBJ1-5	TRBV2	CASSESQANQPQHF	TGTGCCAGCAGTGAAAGTCAGGCCAATCAGCCCCAGCATTTT
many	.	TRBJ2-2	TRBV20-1	CSARAKSEGRTGELFF	TGCAGTGCTAGGGCTAAGAGTGAGGGTCGGACCGGGGAGCTGTTTTTT
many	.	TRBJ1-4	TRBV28	CASSLYQGMVEKLFF	TGTGCCAGCAGTTTATATCAGGGAATGGTAGAAAAACTGTTTTTT
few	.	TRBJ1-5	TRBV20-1	CSASRTVGRGNQPQHF	TGCAGTGCGAGCCGGACAGTAGGGAGGGGCAATCAGCCCCAGCATTTT
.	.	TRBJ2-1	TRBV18	CASSPPRRFLDNEQFF	TGTGCCAGCTCACCACCGAGGAGGTTTCTCGACAATGAGCAGTTCTTC
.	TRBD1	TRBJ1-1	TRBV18	CASSPLQGADTEAFF	TGTGCCAGCTCTCCTTTACAGGGGGCGGACACTGAAGCTTTCTTT
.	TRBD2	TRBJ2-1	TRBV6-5	CASSYFSGPSYNEQFF	TGTGCCAGCAGTTACTTTAGCGGGCCCTCCTACAATGAGCAGTTCTTC
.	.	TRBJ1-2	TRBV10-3	CAISESFVENYGYTF	TGTGCCATCAGTGAGAGTTTTGTGGAGAACTATGGCTACACCTTC
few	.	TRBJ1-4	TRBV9	CASSEAAVEEKLFF	TGTGCCAGCAGCGAAGCAGCCGTAGAAGAAAAACTGTTTTTT
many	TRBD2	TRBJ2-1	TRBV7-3	CASSLGTSPNEQFF	TGTGCCAGCAGCTTAGGGACTAGCCCTAATGAGCAGTTCTTC
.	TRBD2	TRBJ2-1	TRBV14	CASSQPPFGLAGGGEQFF	TGTGCCAGCAGCCAGCCCCCTTTTGGACTAGCGGGAGGGGGTGAGCAGTTCTTC
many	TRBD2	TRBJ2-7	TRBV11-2	CASSTLAGGPYEQYF	TGTGCCAGCAGCACCCTAGCGGGAGGGCCCTACGAGCAGTACTTC